Described below is a single T cell receptor beta chain sequence and its context. Donors in Cohort 3 who had recovered were those with two negative PCRs, healthcare professional clearance, or resolution of their symptoms. This CDR3 region has 13 residues. J gave up 5 bases and V 7 bases, and 4 bases lay outside the gene matches. In germline, CDR1 is KGHDR, CDR2 SFDVKD. As handled by the study authors: Quantification of nucleated cells was approximated via reference gene primer amplification. Clones were sequenced by immunoSEQ multiplex PCR, and TCRdb holds only the in-frame ones, with some missing. For V, J and clone size, that table is used; D and trimming come from the DNA. Of approximately 170,000 clones in the sample, 80% were seen once. This entry is derived from a study of blood T cell repertoires in COVID-19.

The clonotype comes from a man aged 35-49 years who had recovered from COVID-19. The chain has TRBV24-1 and TRBJ2-3; TRBD1 matches 8 bases. Sequenced input: PBMCs or T cells enriched from blood (not recorded which). The CDR3 sequence is CATRDREEDTQYF. CDR3 nucleotides: TGTGCCACCAGGGACAGGGAGGAAGATACGCAGTATTTT.